This TCR beta chain was observed in a study of T cells in Graves' hyperthyroidism and ophthalmopathy. V lost 4 bases to trimming and J lost 8 bases; unmatched junction nucleotides: 9. Germline values: CDR1 LNHDA, CDR2 SQIVND (reference sequence). CDR3 length equals 16 residues. Amplification of TCR beta CDR3 regions was performed using RNA transcripts as template. HTBI primers drove first-round RT-PCR of the TCR CDR3. TCRdb redid the calling of the multiplex PCR reads with MiXCR, one entry per CDR3 protein. The sample shows around 350,000 distinct CDR3 sequences, roughly a sixth of them seen only once.

Sequencing was performed on blood. The TCR comes from a woman between 25 and 40 years old with Graves' hyperthyroidism that later progressed to Graves' ophthalmopathy. The rearrangement links TRBV19 to TRBJ2-4; 12 bases map to TRBD2. The CDR3 nucleotides are TGTGCCAGTAGTACCTCTAGCGGGGGGGCAGCAGACATTCAGTACTTC. Its protein is CASSTSSGGAADIQYF.